A selection of T cell receptor beta chains follows, all from one sample in a study of blood T cell repertoires in COVID-19. Sequencing used immunoSEQ multiplex PCR; TCRdb keeps in-frame clones, though not all of them. Of 300,000 to 450,000 clones listed, approximately 90% are singletons. Sequencing was done on a sample of peripheral blood. These receptors originate from a woman aged 55-75 years with COVID-19, enrolled during active disease. Each CDR3 is given with its conserved first and last residue. D genes are given only for firm matches. For some rows the clone size is stated as once, few or many, or as a class when expanded; others skip it.

clone_size j_call d_call v_call cdr3_nt cdr3_aa
NA TRBJ1-4 TRBD1 TRBV5-6 TGTGCCAGCAGCGGGGACAGCCCAAATGAAAAACTGTTTTTT CASSGDSPNEKLFF
NA TRBJ2-3 TRBD2 TRBV4-2 TGTGCCAGCAGCCAAATTTTTAGCGGGGGGCCTCCAGATACGCAGTATTTT CASSQIFSGGPPDTQYF
NA TRBJ1-5 NA TRBV25-1 TGTGCCAGCAGTCTTGCGGGGGACAATCAGCCCCAGCATTTT CASSLAGDNQPQHF
few TRBJ2-7 TRBD2 TRBV20-1 TGCAGTGCTAGTGGTATTGTGGCTAGCGGGTTCTACGAGCAGTACTTC CSASGIVASGFYEQYF
NA TRBJ2-3 TRBD2 TRBV5-1 TGCGCCAGCAGCTTACCTCTAGCGGGGGGCGTTCCAGATACGCAGTATTTT CASSLPLAGGVPDTQYF
NA TRBJ2-1 TRBD1 TRBV28 TGTGCCAGCAGCCCCACCACCAGAGGGGGCGCGATGAATGAGCAGTTCTTC CASSPTTRGGAMNEQFF
NA TRBJ1-1 TRBD1 TRBV19 TGTGCCAGTAGTATAGGACAGGGTAGGACTGAAGCTTTCTTT CASSIGQGRTEAFF
NA TRBJ1-4 NA TRBV15 TGTGCCACCAGCAGAGATACGCCAGCTAATGAAAAACTGTTTTTT CATSRDTPANEKLFF
NA TRBJ1-2 NA TRBV28 TGTGCCAGCAGTCCCGCCCATGAGGGGGACTATGGCTACACCTTC CASSPAHEGDYGYTF
NA TRBJ2-1 NA TRBV9 TGTGCCAGCAGCCATACGGACTCAAGCTCCTACAATGAGCAGTTCTTC CASSHTDSSSYNEQFF
NA TRBJ1-2 NA TRBV30 TGTGCCTGGACCCCCTGGGGCAGAAAGGACTATGGCTACACCTTC CAWTPWGRKDYGYTF
NA TRBJ1-2 NA TRBV6-6 TGTGCCAGCACCATCATCAGGGGCGCGGACTATGGCTACACCTTC CASTIIRGADYGYTF
NA TRBJ1-1 NA TRBV11-3 TGTGCCAGCAGTAGACTGGGGGGTGAAGCTTTCTTT CASSRLGGEAFF
NA TRBJ1-5 NA TRBV2 TGTGCCAGTATCGAGGGGGGGCCCTTAAGCAATCAGCCCCAGCATTTT CASIEGGPLSNQPQHF
once TRBJ1-5 NA TRBV15 TGTGCCACCAGCAGAGGTGAGGGTGAGCCCCAGCATTTT CATSRGEGEPQHF
NA TRBJ2-2 NA TRBV5-6 TGTGCCAGTGCATCGACGGGCGAGGGCACCGGGGAGCTGTTTTTT CASASTGEGTGELFF
NA TRBJ1-2 TRBD1 TRBV10-3 TGTGCCATCAGTGAAGTGATCTCCGGAGGGGGCGTTGGCTACACCTTC CAISEVISGGGVGYTF